This T cell receptor (beta chain) was sequenced for a study of graft-versus-host responses after intestinal transplantation listed by TCRdb under 2021. Regarding the study in general: Multivisceral, liver-intestinal, or isolated intestinal transplants were received by the recipients. Anti-thymocyte globulin induction was given to all recipients, followed by maintenance tacrolimus and steroids for two to four years. After intestinal transplantation, graft-versus-host and host-versus-graft alloreactive T cell clones in the graft, circulation and bone marrow were tracked using bulk TCR-beta CDR3 sequencing. Alloreactive clones were identified by sequencing pre-transplant mixed lymphocyte reaction products and comparing these products with unstimulated pre-transplant donor and recipient T cells. Of the roughly 23 intestinal transplant recipients enrolled in the cohort, one of whom was a retransplant, a few patients without pretransplant specimens were excluded. A peak of at least 4% donor T cells among recipient peripheral blood mononuclear cells was the definition used for donor T cell macrochimerism. Rather than being sequenced by the commercial service, samples from a few later patients were sequenced in-house on an Illumina MiSeq and processed with MiXCR. General study outcomes and caveats: GvH clones were detected in recipient bone marrow, and some of these GvH clones were observed earlier in ileal mucosa or blood, consistent with an intestinal mucosal origin. Early after transplant, peak levels of circulating GvH clones were found to be associated with declines in HvG clones. Patients with donor T cell macrochimerism had high GvH to HvG T cell clonal ratios in their allografts. The conclusions were limited by the relatively low number and heterogeneity of the intestinal transplant patients.

Trimming at the junction amounts to 6 bases on V and 6 bases on J, and the germline ends lie 18 bases apart. According to the germline V gene (reference sequence), CDR1 reads LNHDA and CDR2 reads SQIVND. The CDR3 runs 15 amino acids, cysteine and phenylalanine included. The retained sequence is limited to the CDR3, 45 bases, with the frame set at the first base. With respect to this clone: Its binding antigen is unknown. One base away there is no much larger clone; base qualities are not given.

What the time point label conveys for this sample: cells obtained before transplantation from donor or recipient. CD3+CD4+ and CD3+CD8+ populations were FACS-sorted from unstimulated pre-transplant donor and recipient cells taken from spleen or lymph nodes. Libraries were made using the immunoSEQ multiplex PCR assay. In most patients, genomic DNA was isolated using the Qiagen DNeasy Blood and Tissue Kit and sent frozen to Adaptive Biotechnologies for TCR sequencing. For most patients, genomic DNA was subjected to high-throughput TCR-beta CDR3 sequencing by Adaptive Biotechnologies. Processing in the source paper ran as follows. Adaptive's ImmunoSEQ software was the source of the TCR sequencing data for about 20 patients, while a few other patients were processed with MiXCR and VDJtools. To correct CD4 versus CD8 sorting errors, sequences present in both subsets at a frequency ratio below 5:1 were removed. CDR3 nucleotide sequences shared between donor and recipient were removed because the origin of such sequences could not be assigned. To be classed as alloreactive, a clone needed at least 2-fold expansion over unstimulated cells and a minimum CFSE-low frequency of 0.002% (template counts) or 0.001% (read counts). Clones were considered mappable if detected in sequenced pre-transplant spleen, lymph node, or MLR CFSE-low populations of the donor or recipient. The cumulative frequency of alloreactive clones was calculated as a percentage of all sequences, weighted by copy number. TCRdb mirrors the immuneACCESS table, restricted to in-frame sequences. Some clones are absent from its copies; in checked studies, under half trace to an unresolved V gene, and the reason for the others is unknown. For V, J and clone size, that table is used; D and trimming come from the DNA. This sample lists about 120,000 clones; over 80% were detected once. 0.09% to 0.15% of the sample belongs to the ten largest clones.

Sequenced here: unstimulated CD4+ T cells sorted from spleen or lymph node cells, sampled before intestinal transplant. This receptor was taken from a human donor who received an intestinal transplant. The sequence joins TRBV19 to TRBJ2-1, with TRBD2 perhaps the D gene, on 6 matching bases. For the CDR3, the sequence is CASSHRDFFLNEQFF. The DNA sequence is TGTGCCAGTAGCCACCGGGACTTCTTCCTCAATGAGCAGTTCTTC.